Listed here are 7 T cell receptor beta chains from one sample, sequenced in a study of cytomegalovirus exposure and HLA in healthy donors. Primers: 60 Vbeta forward and 13 Jbeta reverse. The protocol was immunoSEQ multiplex PCR, while the TCRdb copy is restricted to in-frame clones and leaves out a portion. The sample gives about 160,000 clones, approximately 78% of which show up once; under 1% is in the top ten. Sequencing used PBMCs. These receptors all stem from a girl aged 2 to 10 in good health and CMV-seropositive.

The chain uses TRBV28 and TRBJ1-5, with a weak D call TRBD1 (5 bases). Germline V gene sequence: CDR1 MDHEN, CDR2 SYDVKM. The CDR3 has 15 amino acids. Trimming took off 6 bases at V and 5 bases at J, with 17 bases between the two ends. This CDR3 reads CASSRRGEGDQPQHF. The CDR3 DNA reads as TGTGCCAGCAGCCGCCGGGGGGAAGGGGATCAGCCCCAGCATTTT.

This clone appeared a few times. The CDR3 sequence is CASSPGGEQYF. The DNA for the CDR3 is TGCGCCAGCAGCCCCGGCGGGGAGCAGTACTTC. This chain joins TRBV5-1 and TRBJ2-7; the D gene is possibly TRBD2 (5 bases). This CDR3 region has 11 residues. Germline values: CDR1 SGHRS, CDR2 YFSETQ. V was cut by 4 bases and J by 7 bases, with 9 bases left in between.

V gene TRBV13 combines with J gene TRBJ2-1, with 13 nucleotides matching TRBD2. Germline-derived CDR1 and CDR2 are PRHDT and FYEKMQ (reference sequence). The CDR3 is made up of 16 amino acids. Trimming cost V 5 bases and J 13 bases; bases outside gene matches: 14. CDR3 DNA: TGTGCCAGCAGCCCTCCGGGACTAGCGGGGACAATGAACCAGTTCTTC. It yields the protein CASSPPGLAGTMNQFF.

This chain connects TRBV4-1 to TRBJ1-5, with D possibly matching TRBD1 (6 bases). V gave up 1 base and J gave up 6 bases, with 16 bases separating them. The CDR3 extends over 16 amino acids. Germline V gene sequence: CDR1 MGHRA, CDR2 YSYEKL. The CDR3 nucleotides are TGCGCCAGCAGCCAAGGACAGGTCGGGGGGCTTCAGCCCCAGCATTTT. Translating it yields CASSQGQVGGLQPQHF.

About this clone: Other nucleotide sequences from this sample produce the same CDR3. The chain has TRBV6-5 and TRBJ2-3, with D tentatively TRBD2 (5 bases). V dropped 2 bases and J dropped 3 bases, with 12 bases sitting between them. Germline V lookup: CDR1 MNHEY, CDR2 SVGAGI. CDR3 size: 15 residues. CDR3 bases: TGTGCCAGCAGTTACCGGGGTCGGGGTACAGATACGCAGTATTTT. This sequence encodes CASSYRGRGTDTQYF.

The chain joins TRBV7-8 to TRBJ1-3, with 9 bases identical to TRBD1. CDR3 size: 18 residues. Trimming took 1 base from V and 5 from J; bases not matched to a gene: 12. CDR1 is SGHVS and CDR2 is FQNEAQ in the germline V gene. The CDR3 protein is CASSLEQGAEWRRNTIYF. The CDR3 region has the DNA TGTGCCAGCAGCTTAGAACAGGGGGCGGAATGGAGAAGAAACACCATATATTTT.

This rearrangement joins TRBV6-4 to TRBJ1-5; D unresolved. CDR1 is MRHNA, CDR2 SNTAGT, per germline. This CDR3 comprises 13 residues. V was clipped by 6 bases and J by 4 bases, with 10 bases between them. CDR3 residues: CASSLQPNQPQHF. The CDR3 bases are TGTGCCAGCAGCCTACAGCCAAATCAGCCCCAGCATTTT.